This T cell receptor beta chain derives from a study of blood T cell repertoires in COVID-19. This clone was seen ten or more times. Sequencing was performed with immunoSEQ multiplex PCR; in TCRdb, only in-frame clones are kept and a portion is missing. The sample shows over 350,000 clones, around nine tenths of them seen only once. The V segment lost 6 bases and the J segment 3 bases; nucleotides outside the gene matches: 5. This CDR3 has 15 amino acids. The germline CDR1 and CDR2 sequences are SGHVS and FQNEAQ. This rearrangement joins TRBV7-8 to TRBJ2-5, with 12 nucleotides matching TRBD1. Sequenced: PBMCs or T cells enriched from blood (not recorded which). The TCR comes from a woman in her forties or fifties who had recovered from COVID-19. CDR3 bases: TGTGCCAGCAGGGAGGGACAGGGGGCTGAAGAGACCCAGTACTTC. Protein product: CASREGQGAEETQYF.